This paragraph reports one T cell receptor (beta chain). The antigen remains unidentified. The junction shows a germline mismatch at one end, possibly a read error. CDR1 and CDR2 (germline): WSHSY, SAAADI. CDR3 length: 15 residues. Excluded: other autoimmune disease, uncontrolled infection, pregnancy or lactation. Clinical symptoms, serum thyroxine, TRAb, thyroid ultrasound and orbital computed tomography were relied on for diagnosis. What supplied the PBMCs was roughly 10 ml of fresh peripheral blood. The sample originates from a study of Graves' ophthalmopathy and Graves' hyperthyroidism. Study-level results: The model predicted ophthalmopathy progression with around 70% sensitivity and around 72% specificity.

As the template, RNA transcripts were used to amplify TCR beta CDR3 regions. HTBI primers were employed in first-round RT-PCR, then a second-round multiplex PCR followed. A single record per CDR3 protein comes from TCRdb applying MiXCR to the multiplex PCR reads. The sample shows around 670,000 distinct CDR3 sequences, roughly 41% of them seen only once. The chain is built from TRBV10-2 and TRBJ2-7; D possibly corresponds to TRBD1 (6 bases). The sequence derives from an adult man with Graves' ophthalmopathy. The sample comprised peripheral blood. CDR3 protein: CASSTTGKKAYEQYF. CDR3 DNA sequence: TGTGCCAGCAGCACTACAGGGAAAAAGGCGTACGAGCAGTACTTC.